A selection of T cell receptor beta chains follows, all from one sample in a study of T cell responses to AZD1222 COVID-19 vaccine. Generated by immunoSEQ multiplex PCR, the TCRdb table keeps only in-frame clones and is missing some. The profile shows 100,000 to 150,000 clones, roughly 93% of them singletons. Sequenced here: peripheral blood, sampled on day 0 of AZD1222 vaccination. The receptors here all came from an adult in good health. Both conserved end residues are part of each CDR3. Fields, in order: D gene, V gene, J gene, CDR3 protein. The D gene is left open where the match is weak.

D: .
V: TRBV2
J: TRBJ2-3
CDR3: CASRTRQSTDTQYF

D: TRBD1
V: TRBV2
J: TRBJ1-5
CDR3: CASSGTSDRYNQPQHF

D: .
V: TRBV30
J: TRBJ2-5
CDR3: CAWSLGGETQYF

D: .
V: TRBV6-5
J: TRBJ1-3
CDR3: CASSIQGLDTIYF

D: TRBD2
V: TRBV12-5
J: TRBJ2-3
CDR3: CASVLLARSTDTQYF

D: .
V: TRBV29-1
J: TRBJ2-2
CDR3: CSVGFSGELFF

D: .
V: TRBV5-1
J: TRBJ1-6
CDR3: CASSSGFNPSSYNSPLHF

D: TRBD1
V: TRBV6-6
J: TRBJ2-2
CDR3: CASRRQGANTGELFF

D: .
V: TRBV19
J: TRBJ2-1
CDR3: CASRDSGYNEQFF

D: .
V: TRBV7-6
J: TRBJ2-1
CDR3: CASSPPGGFYNEQFF

D: .
V: TRBV9
J: TRBJ1-3
CDR3: CASSPQQGISGNTIYF

D: .
V: TRBV11-2
J: TRBJ1-2
CDR3: CASSLEPDDYGYTF